This note documents a single T cell receptor beta chain sequence. Its matching antigen is unknown. This entry is derived from a study of blood T cells in healthy people across ages. Findings and caveats of the study: Age brought a roughly linear fall in TCR beta diversity measured per million T cells.

A J-beta primer mix and a sample-barcoded 5' primer were used in a second PCR of about 7 to 12 cycles. Unique molecular identifiers of 12 random nucleotides labeled each cDNA. Each CDR3 protein is one row after TCRdb ran MiXCR on the 5' RACE reads. The data hold 600,000 to 900,000 distinct CDR3 sequences, with roughly 24% observed a single time. Germline CDR1 is MNHNY and CDR2 is SVGAGI (reference sequence). The J segment lost 4 bases and the V segment lost 6 bases, leaving 8 bases of the junction unmatched. The CDR3 consists of 14 residues. The same sample was also used in a study of T cells of mothers and their children. That work adds: Donors comprised three healthy Caucasian mothers plus their six children.

Material for sequencing was blood. The chain employs TRBV6-6 and TRBJ2-5; 7 nucleotides line up with TRBD2. The sequence derives from a boy between 10 and 17 years old in good health. This chain's CDR3 is CASSRLAERETQYF. CDR3 nucleotide sequence: TGTGCCAGCAGCCGACTAGCAGAGAGAGAGACCCAGTACTTC.